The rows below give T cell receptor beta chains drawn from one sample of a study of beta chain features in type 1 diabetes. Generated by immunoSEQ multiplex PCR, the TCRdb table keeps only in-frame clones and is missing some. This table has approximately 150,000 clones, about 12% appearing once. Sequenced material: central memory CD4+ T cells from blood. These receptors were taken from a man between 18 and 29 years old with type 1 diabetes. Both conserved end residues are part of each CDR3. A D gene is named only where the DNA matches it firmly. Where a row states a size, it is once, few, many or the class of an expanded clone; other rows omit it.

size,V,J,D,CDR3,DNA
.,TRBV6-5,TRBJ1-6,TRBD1,CASSYSQGNSPLHF,TGTGCCAGCAGTTACTCACAGGGGAATTCACCCCTCCACTTT
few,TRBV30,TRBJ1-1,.,CAWKFIDRQNTEAFF,TGTGCCTGGAAGTTTATAGACAGGCAGAACACTGAAGCTTTCTTT
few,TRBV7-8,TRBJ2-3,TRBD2,CASSYRTSGGTDTQYF,TGTGCCAGCAGCTACCGGACTAGCGGGGGCACAGATACGCAGTATTTT
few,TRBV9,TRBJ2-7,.,CASSVGGPDTYEQYF,TGTGCCAGCAGCGTAGGGGGACCCGACACCTACGAGCAGTACTTC
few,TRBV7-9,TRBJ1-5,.,CASSLGIGGSNQPQHF,TGTGCCAGCAGCTTAGGGATCGGAGGGAGTAATCAGCCCCAGCATTTT
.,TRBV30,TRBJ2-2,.,CAWSVLEGATGELFF,TGTGCCTGGAGTGTACTAGAAGGGGCCACCGGGGAGCTGTTTTTT
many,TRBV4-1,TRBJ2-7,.,CASQATTDYEQYF,TGCGCCAGCCAAGCTACTACAGATTACGAGCAGTACTTC
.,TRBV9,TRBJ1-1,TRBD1,CASSSTDRGVTEAFF,TGTGCCAGCAGCTCCACCGACAGGGGTGTCACTGAAGCTTTCTTT
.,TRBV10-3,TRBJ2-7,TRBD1,CAAGEAQGQGRNEQYF,TGTGCCGCGGGGGAAGCCCAGGGACAGGGAAGGAACGAGCAGTACTTC
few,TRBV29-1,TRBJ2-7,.,CSVEGLTDYEQYF,TGCAGCGTTGAAGGGCTTACAGACTACGAGCAGTACTTC
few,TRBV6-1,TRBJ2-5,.,CASSVPLPGPETQYF,TGTGCCAGCAGTGTCCCGTTGCCGGGTCCGGAGACCCAGTACTTC
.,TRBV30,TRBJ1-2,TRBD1,CACRWQGAFGDYGYTF,TGTGCCTGCCGTTGGCAGGGGGCGTTCGGGGACTATGGCTACACCTTC
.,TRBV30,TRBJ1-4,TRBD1,CAWSVMTGGNEKLFF,TGTGCCTGGAGTGTGATGACAGGGGGAAATGAAAAACTGTTTTTT
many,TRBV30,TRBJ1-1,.,CAWSRLSGENTEAFF,TGTGCCTGGAGTAGGCTTTCTGGTGAGAACACTGAAGCTTTCTTT
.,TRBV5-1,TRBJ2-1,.,CASTSSGVTYNEQFF,TGCGCCAGCACGTCGAGTGGGGTAACCTACAATGAGCAGTTCTTC
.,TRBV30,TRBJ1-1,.,CAWTRSGENTEAFF,TGTGCCTGGACCCGATCCGGGGAGAACACTGAAGCTTTCTTT
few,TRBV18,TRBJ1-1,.,CASSRAGLNTEAFF,TGTGCCAGCTCCCGTGCCGGGCTGAACACTGAAGCTTTCTTT
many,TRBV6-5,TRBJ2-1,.,CASRHFSRGYNEQFF,TGTGCCAGCAGACACTTCTCCAGGGGATACAATGAGCAGTTCTTC
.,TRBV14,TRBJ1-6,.,CASSQAYSPLHF,TGTGCCAGCAGCCAAGCTTATTCACCCCTCCACTTT
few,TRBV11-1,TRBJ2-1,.,CASSPLSAGDYNEQFF,TGTGCCAGCAGCCCCCTTTCGGCAGGAGATTACAATGAGCAGTTCTTC
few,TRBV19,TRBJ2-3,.,CASSKQGVLIGDTQYF,TGTGCCAGTAGTAAACAGGGTGTCCTCATTGGAGATACGCAGTATTTT
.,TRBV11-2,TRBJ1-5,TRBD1,CASSLTGDYQPQHF,TGTGCCAGCAGCTTAACAGGGGATTATCAGCCCCAGCATTTT
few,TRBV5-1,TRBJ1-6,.,CASSLAGARDSPLHF,TGCGCCAGCAGCTTGGCAGGGGCGAGGGATTCACCCCTCCACTTT
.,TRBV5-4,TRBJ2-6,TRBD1,CASSFNRGTGANVLTF,TGTGCCAGCAGCTTTAACAGGGGGACGGGGGCCAACGTCCTGACTTTC
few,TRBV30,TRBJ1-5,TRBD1,CAWSNRGHDQPQHF,TGTGCCTGGAGTAACAGGGGGCATGACCAGCCCCAGCATTTT
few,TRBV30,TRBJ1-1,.,CAWRTVGVNTEAFF,TGTGCCTGGAGAACTGTGGGGGTGAACACTGAAGCTTTCTTT
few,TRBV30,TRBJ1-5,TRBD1,CAWSGTGPQPQHF,TGTGCCTGGAGTGGGACAGGGCCTCAGCCCCAGCATTTT
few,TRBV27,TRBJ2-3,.,CASTRTGQHTDTQYF,TGTGCCAGCACCCGTACCGGACAGCACACAGATACGCAGTATTTT
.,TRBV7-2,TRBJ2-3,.,CASSNRDTQYF,TGTGCCAGCAGCAACCGGGATACGCAGTATTTT
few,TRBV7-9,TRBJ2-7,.,CASCPLSVVEYF,TGTGCCAGCTGCCCATTGTCAGTTGTCGAGTACTTC
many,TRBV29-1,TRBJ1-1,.,CSVGGGARNTEAFF,TGCAGCGTTGGCGGGGGCGCCCGGAACACTGAAGCTTTCTTT
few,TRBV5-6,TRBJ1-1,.,CASSTFQGNTEAFF,TGTGCCAGCAGCACCTTTCAGGGAAACACTGAAGCTTTCTTT
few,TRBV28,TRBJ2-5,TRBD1,CASSFRTGAGETQYF,TGTGCCAGCAGTTTCCGGACAGGGGCCGGAGAGACCCAGTACTTC
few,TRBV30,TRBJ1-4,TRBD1,CAWSTGTGDREKLFF,TGTGCCTGGAGTACCGGGACAGGGGATAGGGAAAAACTGTTTTTT
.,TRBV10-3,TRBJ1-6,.,CAITPDAASPLHF,TGTGCCATCACCCCAGACGCGGCCTCACCCCTCCACTTT
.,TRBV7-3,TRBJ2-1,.,CASRVGYQSDEQFF,TGTGCCAGCAGGGTGGGCTACCAAAGCGATGAGCAGTTCTTC
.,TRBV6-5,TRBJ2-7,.,CASSEGSWMGEQYF,TGTGCCAGCTCGGAGGGGTCGTGGATGGGCGAGCAGTACTTC
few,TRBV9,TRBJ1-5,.,CASSVESGVDQPQHF,TGTGCCAGCAGCGTAGAGTCAGGGGTGGATCAGCCCCAGCATTTT
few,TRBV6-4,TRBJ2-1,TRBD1,CASSEGTGGYNEQFF,TGTGCCAGCAGTGAAGGGACAGGGGGCTACAATGAGCAGTTCTTC